These 23 T cell receptor beta chains originate from one sample sequenced in a study of control samples from healthy donors and cancer patients. Method: immunoSEQ multiplex PCR; TCRdb's copy keeps in-frame clones and lacks some. Recorded for this sample: about 200,000 clones. Input material: blood. These receptors were taken from a young woman in good health.

V and J are TRBV3-1 (or the pseudogene TRBV3-2) and TRBJ2-1; D remains ambiguous. The CDR3 totals 14 residues. Trimming left V 3 bases short and J 6 bases short, with 12 bases between. Germline values: CDR1 LGHDT, CDR2 YNNKEL (reference sequence). This CDR3 is CASSHFVPGNEQFF. DNA for the CDR3: TGTGCCAGCAGCCACTTCGTGCCAGGCAATGAGCAGTTCTTC.

This chain connects TRBV7-9 to TRBJ2-2, with D unclear. The CDR3 has 14 residues. Germline V lookup: CDR1 SEHNR, CDR2 FQNEAQ (reference sequence). V gave up 8 bases and J gave up 5 bases, with 15 bases separating them. CDR3 nucleotides: TGTGCCAGCGGGAATGATGTTCTTACCGGGGAGCTGTTTTTT. Its translation: CASGNDVLTGELFF.

The V gene is TRBV30, the J gene TRBJ2-3; a possible D gene is TRBD2 (6 bases). The CDR3 length is 14 residues. Germline-derived CDR1 and CDR2 are GTSNPN and SVGIG (reference sequence). V lost 3 bases and J 2 bases, leaving 12 bases between the germline ends. In DNA, the CDR3 is TGTGCCTGGAGGTCTGGCGGGGACACAGATACGCAGTATTTT. Translated, it gives CAWRSGGDTDTQYF.

This chain connects TRBV5-5 to TRBJ1-3; D is unclear. This CDR3 has 17 residues. Trimming left V 0 bases short and J 0 bases short, with 13 bases between. Looked up from germline, CDR1 is SGHKS and CDR2 is YYEKEE (reference sequence). The DNA for the CDR3 is TGTGCCAGCAGCTTGGGTGTAGTCGGAAGCTCTGGAAACACCATATATTTT. Amino acid sequence: CASSLGVVGSSGNTIYF.

The gene calls are TRBV18 and TRBJ1-5; D may be TRBD1 (6 bases). Germline V gene sequence: CDR1 KGHSH, CDR2 LQKENI. V lost 3 bases and J 1 base, leaving 13 bases between the germline ends. The CDR3 has 16 amino acids. The CDR3 sequence: CASSPFPRGSNQPQHF. The CDR3 DNA reads as TGTGCCAGCTCACCGTTCCCCAGGGGAAGCAATCAGCCCCAGCATTTT.

The J gene is TRBJ1-4, the V gene TRBV28; D perhaps matches TRBD1 (6 bases). V dropped 5 bases and J dropped 5 bases, with 15 bases sitting between them. In germline, CDR1 is MDHEN, CDR2 SYDVKM. The CDR3 covers 15 residues. The chain's CDR3 is CASSPHTGPNEKLFF. The CDR3 coding sequence is TGTGCCAGCAGTCCACATACAGGGCCGAATGAAAAACTGTTTTTT. Looking up the rest from reference TRBV28 and TRBJ1-4 gives the full variable domain: DVKVTQSSRYLVKRTGEKVFLECVQDMDHENMFWYRQDPGLGLRLIYFSYDVKMKEKGDIPEGYSVSREKKERFSLILESASTNQTSMYLCASSPHTGPNEKLFFGSGTQLSVL.

The chain links TRBV27 to TRBJ1-2, with 7 bases aligning to TRBD1. Trimming removed 5 bases from V and 11 bases from J; junction bases left unmatched: 11. Germline CDR1 is MNHEY and CDR2 is SMNVEV (reference sequence). The length of the CDR3 is 13 residues. CDR3 DNA sequence: TGTGCCAGCAGTCCCGTAAGGACAGGAGTTTACACCTTC. Its protein is CASSPVRTGVYTF.

The rearrangement links TRBV24-1 to TRBJ1-4; 9 nucleotides align to TRBD1. V lost 4 bases, J lost 5 bases, and 4 bases stayed unmatched. This CDR3 comprises 15 residues. Germline loops: CDR1 KGHDR, CDR2 SFDVKD. The DNA of the CDR3 is TGTGCCACCAGTGAGTCCGGGACAGGGAATGAAAAACTGTTTTTT. Translating it yields CATSESGTGNEKLFF.

The chain couples TRBV19 to TRBJ1-6; D remains ambiguous. CDR3 size: 13 residues. Germline CDR1 reads LNHDA; CDR2 reads SQIVND (reference sequence). The V end was cut by 2 bases, the J end by 7 bases, with 6 bases between. The CDR3 loop is CASSIQANSPLHF. Here the CDR3 DNA reads TGTGCCAGTAGTATACAGGCGAATTCACCCCTCCACTTT.

The chain joins TRBV6-5 to TRBJ2-1; D is perhaps TRBD1 (5 bases). The V gene's germline CDR1 is MNHEY and CDR2 SVGAGI. The CDR3 consists of 16 residues. V dropped 4 bases and J dropped 0 bases, with 13 bases sitting between them. The CDR3 DNA reads TGTGCCAGCAGTTCGGACATTACGAGCTCCTACAATGAGCAGTTCTTC. Protein: CASSSDITSSYNEQFF.

This chain uses TRBV7-8 with TRBJ1-1; D is undetermined. Germline V gives CDR1 SGHVS, CDR2 FQNEAQ. This CDR3 comprises 15 residues. Trimming cost V 5 bases and J 3 bases, with 16 bases left between them. The CDR3 nucleotides are TGTGCCAGCAGCCCAAGAGCATATCGGGACACTGAAGCTTTCTTT. The encoded protein is CASSPRAYRDTEAFF.

This chain uses TRBV6-2 or TRBV6-3 with TRBJ2-7, with 9 bases aligning to TRBD1. Germline V lookup: CDR1 MNHEY, CDR2 SVGEGT. V was pared by 2 bases and J by 4 bases, with 6 bases of the junction left unmatched. The CDR3 has 15 amino acids. CDR3 DNA sequence: TGTGCCAGCAGTTACCCGGACAGGGGAGTATACGAGCAGTACTTC. Encoded protein: CASSYPDRGVYEQYF.

The chain carries TRBV24-1 and TRBJ1-5; D unresolved. The V end lost 3 bases, the J end lost 7 bases, and 15 bases lay between the germline ends. The CDR3 contains 15 residues. Germline values: CDR1 KGHDR, CDR2 SFDVKD. The CDR3 bases are TGTGCCACCAGTGATCCATCCGGTGGCGGCCAGCCCCAGCATTTT. It translates to CATSDPSGGGQPQHF.

The chain couples TRBV5-1 to TRBJ1-2; D remains ambiguous. CDR1 is SGHRS and CDR2 is YFSETQ in the germline V gene. The CDR3 runs to 12 residues. V lost 2 bases to trimming and J lost 2 bases, with 4 bases between them. The CDR3 DNA sequence: TGCGCCAGCAGCTTAGGGAACTATGGCTACACCTTC. Its translation: CASSLGNYGYTF.

Comment on this clone: Other DNA sequences within the sample encode an identical CDR3. V is TRBV6-5 and J is TRBJ2-1; D is possibly TRBD2 (5 bases). V was shortened by 2 bases and J by 10 bases, with 6 bases between the two germline ends. The CDR3 is 11 residues long. The germline CDR1 and CDR2 sequences are MNHEY and SVGAGI. CDR3: CASSYGGEQFF. Written as DNA, the CDR3 is TGTGCCAGCAGTTACGGAGGCGAGCAGTTCTTC.

This chain joins TRBV5-1 and TRBJ2-3, with D possibly being TRBD2 (6 bases). The V gene lost 0 bases and the J gene lost 6 bases, with 17 bases spanning the gap. Germline CDR1 is SGHRS and CDR2 is YFSETQ. The CDR3 sequence is 16 residues long. The CDR3 coding sequence is TGCGCCAGCAGCTTGGAGGCGGGGCACCCCCGGGATACGCAGTATTTT. Its protein product is CASSLEAGHPRDTQYF.

This chain joins TRBV11-2 and TRBJ2-3; maybe TRBD1 (5 bases). There are 19 residues in the CDR3. Per the germline V gene, CDR1 is SGHAT and CDR2 is FQNNGV. V lost 2 bases and J lost 7, with 28 bases in between. Written as DNA, the CDR3 is TGTGCCAGCAGCTTATGGAGAACTACAGGCGGTCCCTCGCCTTATACGCAGTATTTT. It specifies CASSLWRTTGGPSPYTQYF.

The rearrangement uses TRBV19 and TRBJ1-1; D unclear. V lost 2 bases to trimming and J lost 4 bases, with 8 bases between them. Per germline, CDR1 LNHDA and CDR2 SQIVND (reference sequence). This CDR3 has 13 residues. CDR3 amino acids: CASSISTVTEAFF. DNA of the CDR3: TGTGCCAGTAGTATATCAACGGTCACTGAAGCTTTCTTT.

The V call is TRBV6-5, the J call TRBJ1-2, with TRBD1 as a possible D gene (5 bases). Trimming removed 8 bases from V and 7 bases from J, with 14 bases in between. Germline V gene sequence: CDR1 MNHEY, CDR2 SVGAGI. The CDR3 extends over 12 amino acids. The CDR3 here is CASRRPGGGYTF. The CDR3 DNA reads TGTGCCAGCCGTCGGCCTGGGGGTGGCTACACCTTC.

The rearrangement links TRBV7-9 to TRBJ1-2; no firm D call. Deletions cut 1 base from V and 4 bases from J, with 22 bases between. Germline CDR1 reads SEHNR; CDR2 reads FQNEAQ (reference sequence). This CDR3 spans 18 amino acids. The CDR3 loop reads CASSLDAGRRPHSYGYTF. The CDR3 DNA reads as TGTGCCAGCAGCTTAGATGCGGGTCGCAGGCCACACTCCTATGGCTACACCTTC.

V usage is TRBV6-5 and J usage is TRBJ1-5; D is undetermined. V lost 5 bases and J 5 bases, leaving 13 bases between the germline ends. This CDR3 spans 14 amino acids. CDR1 is MNHEY and CDR2 is SVGAGI in the germline V gene. CDR3 sequence: CASSTKAHHQPQHF. The CDR3, as DNA: TGTGCCAGCAGTACCAAGGCCCATCATCAGCCCCAGCATTTT.

V is TRBV28 and J is TRBJ2-7; D perhaps matches TRBD1 (6 bases). This CDR3 region has 14 residues. Germline CDR1 and CDR2: MDHEN and SYDVKM. Trimming cost V 3 bases and J 5 bases, with 14 bases left between them. Here the CDR3 reads CASSFKYRADEQYF. CDR3 bases: TGTGCCAGCAGTTTCAAGTACAGGGCTGACGAGCAGTACTTC.

Concerning this clone: Other DNA sequences in this specimen translate into the identical CDR3. The V and J genes are TRBV20-1 and TRBJ1-2; D might be TRBD1 (5 bases). Germline CDR1 DFQATT, CDR2 SNEGSKA (reference sequence). V dropped 5 bases and J dropped 8 bases, with 9 bases sitting between them. The CDR3 is 10 amino acids. The CDR3 loop reads CSAAQGGYTF. The CDR3 bases are TGCAGTGCTGCCCAGGGCGGCTACACCTTC.